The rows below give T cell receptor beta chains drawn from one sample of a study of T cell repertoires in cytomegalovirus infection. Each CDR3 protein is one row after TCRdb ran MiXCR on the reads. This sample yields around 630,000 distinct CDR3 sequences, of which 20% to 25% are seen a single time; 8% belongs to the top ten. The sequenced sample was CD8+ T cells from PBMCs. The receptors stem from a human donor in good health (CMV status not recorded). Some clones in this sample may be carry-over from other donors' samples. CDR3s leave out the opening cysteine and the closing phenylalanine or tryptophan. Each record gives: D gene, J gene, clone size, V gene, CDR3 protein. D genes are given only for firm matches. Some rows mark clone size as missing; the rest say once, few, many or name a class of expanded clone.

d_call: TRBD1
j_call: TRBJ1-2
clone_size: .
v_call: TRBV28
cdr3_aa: ASSFPTYEGQGAPNLLDRRGYT

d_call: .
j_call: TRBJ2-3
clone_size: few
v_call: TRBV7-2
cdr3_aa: ASSFSQGTDTQY

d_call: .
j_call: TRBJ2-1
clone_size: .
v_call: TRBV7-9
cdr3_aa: ASSLEGEAEQF

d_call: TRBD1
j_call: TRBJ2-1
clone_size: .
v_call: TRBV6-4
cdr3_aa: ASSRTGGYEQF

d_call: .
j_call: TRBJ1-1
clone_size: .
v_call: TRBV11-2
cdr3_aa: ASFRGSGAF

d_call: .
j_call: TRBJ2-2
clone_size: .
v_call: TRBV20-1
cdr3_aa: SARDLQMGTTGELF

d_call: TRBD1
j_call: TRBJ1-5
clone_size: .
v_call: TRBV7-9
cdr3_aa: ASSTGTDGYAPQH

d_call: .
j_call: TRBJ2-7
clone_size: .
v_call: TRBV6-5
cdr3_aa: ASSLRGKNEQY

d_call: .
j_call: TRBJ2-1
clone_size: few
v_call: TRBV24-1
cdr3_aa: ATSERNDMSSYNEQF

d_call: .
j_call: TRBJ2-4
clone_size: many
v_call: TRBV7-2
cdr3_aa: ASSSGGPRAQY

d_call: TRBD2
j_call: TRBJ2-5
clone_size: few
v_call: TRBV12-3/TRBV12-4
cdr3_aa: ASRGLAGGSETQY

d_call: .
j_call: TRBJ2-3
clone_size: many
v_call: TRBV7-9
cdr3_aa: ASSSPGTKGDTQY

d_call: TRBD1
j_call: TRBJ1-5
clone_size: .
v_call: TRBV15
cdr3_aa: ATSRTGGAGISNQPQH

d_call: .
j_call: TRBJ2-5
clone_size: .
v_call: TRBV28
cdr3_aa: ANSHGGGYQETQY

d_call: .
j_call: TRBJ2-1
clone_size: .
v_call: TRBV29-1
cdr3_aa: SVDSHRDYNEQF

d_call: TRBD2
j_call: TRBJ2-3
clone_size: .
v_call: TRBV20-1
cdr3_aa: SARGDSGGPGDTQY

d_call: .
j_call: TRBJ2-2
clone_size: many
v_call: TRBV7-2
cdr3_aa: ASSRQSLNTGELF

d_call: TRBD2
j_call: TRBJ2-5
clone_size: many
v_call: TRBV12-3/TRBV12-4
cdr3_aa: ASSLGVGLAGEETQY

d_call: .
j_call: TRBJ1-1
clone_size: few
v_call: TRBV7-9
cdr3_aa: ASSSLGEMNTEAF

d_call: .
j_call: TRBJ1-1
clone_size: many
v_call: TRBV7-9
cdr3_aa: ASSPEAF

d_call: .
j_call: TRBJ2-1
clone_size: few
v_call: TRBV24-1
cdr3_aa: ATSDLHARFNEQF

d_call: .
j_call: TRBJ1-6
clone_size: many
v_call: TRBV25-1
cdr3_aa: ASSDRGGGGSPLH

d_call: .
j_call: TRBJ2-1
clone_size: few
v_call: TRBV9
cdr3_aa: ASSVAPGSTERYNEQF

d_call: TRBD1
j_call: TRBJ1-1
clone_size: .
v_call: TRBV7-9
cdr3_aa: ASSSTTRIKQGANTEAF

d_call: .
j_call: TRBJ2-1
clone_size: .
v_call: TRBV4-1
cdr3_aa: ASSQDPGADYNEQF

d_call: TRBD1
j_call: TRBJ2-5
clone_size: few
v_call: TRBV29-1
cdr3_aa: SVERPGGPPDETQY

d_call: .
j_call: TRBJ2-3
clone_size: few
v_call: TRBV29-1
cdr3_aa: SAHGGWSTDTQY

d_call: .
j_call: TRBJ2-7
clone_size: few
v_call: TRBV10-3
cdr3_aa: AIGPSSSSSYEQY

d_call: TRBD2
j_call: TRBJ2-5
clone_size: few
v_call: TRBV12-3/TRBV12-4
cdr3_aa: ASSLELAEETQY

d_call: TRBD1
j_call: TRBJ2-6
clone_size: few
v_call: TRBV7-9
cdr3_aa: ASIRDRVTGANVLT

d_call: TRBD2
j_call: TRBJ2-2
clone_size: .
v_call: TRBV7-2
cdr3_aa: ASSYRLAGGKTGELF

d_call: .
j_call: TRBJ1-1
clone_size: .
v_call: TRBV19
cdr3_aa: ASIGEDTEAF

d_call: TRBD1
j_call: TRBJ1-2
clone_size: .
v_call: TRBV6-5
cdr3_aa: ASSPDRGYGYGYT

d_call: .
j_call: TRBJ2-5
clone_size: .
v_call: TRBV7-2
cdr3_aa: ASSLAAPKGTQY

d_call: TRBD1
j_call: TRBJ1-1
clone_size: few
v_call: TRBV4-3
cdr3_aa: ASSQDRQGNEAF

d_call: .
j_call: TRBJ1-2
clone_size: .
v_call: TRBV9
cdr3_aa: ASSVGGGSNYGYT

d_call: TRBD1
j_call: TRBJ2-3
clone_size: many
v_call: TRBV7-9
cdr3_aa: ASSYRGRTDTQY

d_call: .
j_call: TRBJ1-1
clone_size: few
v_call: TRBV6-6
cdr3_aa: ASSYGGRYTEAF

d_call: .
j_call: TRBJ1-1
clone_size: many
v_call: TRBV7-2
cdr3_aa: ASINDMNTEAF